This TCR beta chain was documented in a study of molecular identifiers for immune sequencing clone quantification. This CDR3 has 13 residues. Deletions cut 3 bases from V and 0 bases from J, with 9 bases between. The germline CDR1 and CDR2 sequences are GTSNPN and SVGIG (reference sequence). In its sample, this clonotype was seen a few times. TCRdb re-called the PCR reads with MiXCR, one entry per CDR3 protein. The sample includes under 800,000 distinct CDR3 sequences, roughly 23% of them seen just once. The receptor comes from a human donor in good health. Some libraries in this study had Jurkat cell RNA spiked in. Specimen: naive CD8+ T cells from blood, with Jurkat cell RNA spiked in. The subset was: FACS-sorted CD8+CD4-CCR7+CD45RA+ naive T cells. The rearrangement uses TRBV30 and TRBJ2-7; D might be TRBD1 or TRBD2, each matching 5 bases. CDR3 loop: CAWRGVPSYEQYF. CDR3 coding DNA: TGTGCCTGGAGGGGGGTCCCCTCCTACGAGCAGTACTTC.